Below, 5 T cell receptor beta chains from the same sample are listed, as sequenced in a study of cytomegalovirus exposure and HLA in healthy donors. PCR used 60 Vbeta primers and 13 Jbeta primers. Profiled with immunoSEQ multiplex PCR; TCRdb holds only in-frame clones, not every one. Of 100,000 to 150,000 clones in the sample, more than 75% are singletons; the top ten hold about 1.8%. Sequencing was done on a sample of PBMCs. These TCRs come from a man between 18 and 35 years old in good health and CMV-seronegative.

This chain links TRBV27 with TRBJ2-1, with D possibly being TRBD2 (6 bases). V lost 0 bases, J lost 7 bases, and 13 bases lay in between. CDR3 length equals 15 residues. From germline, CDR1 is MNHEY and CDR2 SMNVEV (reference sequence). The CDR3 DNA reads as TGTGCCAGCAGTTTATCAGAGTGGGGAGGTAATGAGCAGTTCTTC. Protein: CASSLSEWGGNEQFF.

V gene TRBV5-1 combines with J gene TRBJ1-1; D remains ambiguous. V was trimmed by 0 bases and J by 4 bases, leaving 10 bases between them. The CDR3 totals 14 residues. Germline V gene lookup returns CDR1 SGHRS and CDR2 YFSETQ. In nucleotides, the CDR3 is TGCGCCAGCAGCTTGGGCCCCTCTAGCACTGAAGCTTTCTTT. It yields the protein CASSLGPSSTEAFF.

This clone was detected many times. The rearrangement links TRBV14 to TRBJ2-1; D is perhaps TRBD1 (6 bases). The CDR3 length is 15 residues. V shed 4 bases and J shed 5 bases, with 15 bases lying between them. The V gene's germline CDR1 is SGHDN and CDR2 FVKESK. The CDR3 here is CASSPSAGTNNEQFF. CDR3 sequence (DNA): TGTGCCAGCAGCCCCTCTGCCGGGACAAACAATGAGCAGTTCTTC.

This clone was picked up one time. The chain combines TRBV6-6 with TRBJ1-3, with D perhaps TRBD1 (5 bases). The CDR3 has 16 amino acids. V shed 0 bases and J shed 4 bases, with 13 bases lying between them. Germline CDR1 reads MNHNY; CDR2 reads SVGAGI (reference sequence). Here the CDR3 DNA reads TGTGCCAGCAGTTACTCGATCGGGGGAGCAGGAAACACCATATATTTT. As protein: CASSYSIGGAGNTIYF.

This chain connects TRBV9 to TRBJ1-6, with D possibly TRBD1 on 5 matching bases. Germline CDR1 and CDR2: SGDLS and YYNGEE. The CDR3 is 17 amino acids. The V end was cut by 2 bases, the J end by 8 bases, with 20 bases between. In DNA form, the CDR3 reads TGTGCCAGCAGCGTGAAGTCCGACAGCCTCCTATATTCACCCCTCCACTTT. It codes for CASSVKSDSLLYSPLHF.